The entry that follows covers one TCR beta chain sequence. Profiled with immunoSEQ multiplex PCR; TCRdb holds only in-frame clones, not every one. This sample carries some 120,000 clones, 70% to 90% of them seen once, and the ten largest clones take over 2%. Trimming took off 4 bases at V and 7 bases at J, with 19 bases between the two ends. CDR3 length equals 15 residues. Germline loops: CDR1 LGHDT, CDR2 YNNKEL (reference sequence). These data originate in a study of control samples from healthy donors and cancer patients. The TCR sequence derives from a woman aged 70-85 years in good health. The source material was blood. The chain couples TRBV3-1 (or the pseudogene TRBV3-2) to TRBJ1-2; D is unclear. The CDR3 region is CASSRGEGIRGGYTF. The CDR3 DNA reads TGTGCCAGCAGCCGGGGTGAAGGTATCCGGGGTGGCTACACCTTC.